The 8 T cell receptor beta chains reported below all come from one sample, sequenced in a study of beta chain features in type 1 diabetes. No antigen is known for these receptors. General observations from the study: Moderate yet significant TCRB CDR3 shortening was seen in Type 1 diabetes patients in all four CD4+ subsets.

Sequencing targeted expressed TCRB transcripts, as all isolated RNA had been reverse transcribed. TCRdb's copy holds only in-frame clones and misses some; the assay was immunoSEQ multiplex PCR. Found here are around 70,000 clones, approximately 50% of them singletons; the top ten hold 0.65% to 0.85%. Material for sequencing was central memory CD4+ T cells from blood. The source is a man aged 25 to 45 with type 1 diabetes.

Only one count was recorded for this clone. The chain recombines TRBV4-2 with TRBJ1-2, with TRBD1 as a possible D gene (5 bases). The CDR3 extends over 16 amino acids. Deletions cut 1 base from V and 5 bases from J, with 17 bases between. Germline lookup yields CDR1 LGHNA and CDR2 YNFKEQ. The CDR3, as DNA: TGTGCCAGCAGCCAAGTCGGGACTTCCCCGGAGTATGGCTACACCTTC. Amino acids: CASSQVGTSPEYGYTF.

The rearrangement links TRBV11-2 to TRBJ1-1; D is unresolved. CDR1 and CDR2 from the germline V gene are SGHAT and FQNNGV. This CDR3 has 13 residues. Trimming stripped 5 bases from V and 8 bases from J, with 15 bases between. CDR3 DNA: TGTGCCAGCAGCCAGGAGCGGGGTTTCGAAGCTTTCTTT. This codes for CASSQERGFEAFF. Full variable domain (rest looked up from reference TRBV11-2 and TRBJ1-1): EAGVAQSPRYKIIEKRQSVAFWCNPISGHATLYWYQQILGQGPKLLIQFQNNGVVDDSQLPKDRFSAERLKGVDSTLKIQPAKLEDSAVYLCASSQERGFEAFFGQGTRLTVV.

This clone was detected only once. This CDR3 reads CASSSGQGSTDTQYF. DNA for the CDR3: TGTGCCAGCAGTTCCGGACAGGGAAGCACAGATACGCAGTATTTT. The V call is TRBV27, the J call TRBJ2-3; 8 nucleotides align to TRBD1. The CDR3 spans 15 residues. The junction had 3 bases not matched to a gene; V was cut back by 4 bases and J by 0 bases. Germline V CDR1 and CDR2: MNHEY, SMNVEV (reference sequence).

The rearrangement joins TRBV10-3 to TRBJ2-5; 7 positions match TRBD2. CDR3 size: 16 residues. Germline CDR1 and CDR2: ENHRY and SYGVKD. V shed 8 bases and J 2 bases; nucleotides not matched to a gene: 14. The CDR3 DNA is TGTGCCATCCCGGGGGGAGCGCGAAGGAGACAAGAGACCCAGTACTTC. Its protein product is CAIPGGARRRQETQYF.

The chain joins TRBV6-5 to TRBJ2-7; the D gene is possibly TRBD1 (5 bases). Germline V gene sequence: CDR1 MNHEY, CDR2 SVGAGI. CDR3 length equals 12 residues. V lost 5 bases and J lost 3, with 8 bases in between. The CDR3 loop reads CASSERGYEQYF. The CDR3 nucleotides read TGTGCCAGCAGTGAAAGGGGCTACGAGCAGTACTTC.

V and J are TRBV7-2 and TRBJ2-3; no clear D gene. In germline, CDR1 is SGHTA, CDR2 FQGNSA. The V gene lost 3 bases and the J gene lost 0 bases, with 7 bases spanning the gap. The CDR3 is 14 residues long. For the CDR3, the DNA is TGTGCCAGCAGCTTTTACTACAGCACAGATACGCAGTATTTT. Translating gives CASSFYYSTDTQYF.

This chain links TRBV4-1 with TRBJ1-5, with 7 positions matching TRBD1. Germline V gene sequence: CDR1 MGHRA, CDR2 YSYEKL. The CDR3 contains 16 residues. Losses at the gene ends were 0 bases for V and 7 bases for J; bases not matched to a gene: 9. The CDR3 DNA reads TGCGCCAGCAGCCAAGATGGTGGCCAGGGGGAACAGCCCCAGCATTTT. Translating it yields CASSQDGGQGEQPQHF.

This chain links TRBV19 with TRBJ2-7; the match to TRBD1 covers 7 bases. The CDR3 is 12 amino acids. The junction had 8 bases not matched to a gene; V was cut back by 11 bases and J by 4 bases. Germline V gene sequence: CDR1 LNHDA, CDR2 SQIVND (reference sequence). The CDR3 is CAPPEGAYEQYF. CDR3 DNA sequence: TGTGCCCCCCCAGAGGGGGCTTACGAGCAGTACTTC.